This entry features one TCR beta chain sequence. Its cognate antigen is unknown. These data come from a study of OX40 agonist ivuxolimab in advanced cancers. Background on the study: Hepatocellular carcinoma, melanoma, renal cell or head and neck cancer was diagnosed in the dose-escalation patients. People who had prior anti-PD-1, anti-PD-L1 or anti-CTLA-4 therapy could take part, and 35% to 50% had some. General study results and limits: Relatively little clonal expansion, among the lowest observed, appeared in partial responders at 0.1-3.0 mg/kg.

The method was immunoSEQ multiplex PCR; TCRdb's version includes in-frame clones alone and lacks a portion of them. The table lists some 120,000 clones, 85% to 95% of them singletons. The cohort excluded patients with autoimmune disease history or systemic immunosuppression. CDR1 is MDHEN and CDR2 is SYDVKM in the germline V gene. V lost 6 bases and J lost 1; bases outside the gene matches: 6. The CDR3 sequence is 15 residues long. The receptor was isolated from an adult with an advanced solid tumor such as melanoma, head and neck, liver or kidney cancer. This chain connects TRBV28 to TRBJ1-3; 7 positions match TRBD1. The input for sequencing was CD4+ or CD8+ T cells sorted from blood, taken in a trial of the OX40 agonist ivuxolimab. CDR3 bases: TGTGCCAGCAGACTCGGGACAGCGTCTGGAAACACCATATATTTT. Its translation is CASRLGTASGNTIYF.